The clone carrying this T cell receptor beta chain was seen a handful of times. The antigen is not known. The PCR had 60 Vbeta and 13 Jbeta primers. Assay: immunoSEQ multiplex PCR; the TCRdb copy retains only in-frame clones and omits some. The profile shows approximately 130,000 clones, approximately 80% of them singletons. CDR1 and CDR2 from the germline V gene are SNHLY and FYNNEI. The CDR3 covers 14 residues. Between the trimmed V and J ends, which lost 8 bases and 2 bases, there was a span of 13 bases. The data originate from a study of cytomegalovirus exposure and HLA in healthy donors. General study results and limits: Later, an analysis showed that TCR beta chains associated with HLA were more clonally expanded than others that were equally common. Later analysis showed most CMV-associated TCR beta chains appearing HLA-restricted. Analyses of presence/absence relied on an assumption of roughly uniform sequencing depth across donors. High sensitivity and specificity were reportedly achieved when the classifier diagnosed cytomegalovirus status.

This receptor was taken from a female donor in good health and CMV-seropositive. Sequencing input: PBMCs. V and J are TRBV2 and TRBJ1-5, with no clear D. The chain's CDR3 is CASALGRGNQPQHF. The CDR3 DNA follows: TGTGCCAGCGCCCTAGGTCGGGGCAATCAGCCCCAGCATTTT.